This T cell receptor beta chain was recorded in a study of cytomegalovirus exposure and HLA in healthy donors. Libraries were prepared by immunoSEQ multiplex PCR; TCRdb keeps only in-frame clonotypes and omits some of them. The sample lists 150,000 to 200,000 clones; more than 75% were seen once. There are 16 residues in the CDR3. Per the germline V gene, CDR1 is MNHNS and CDR2 is SASEGT. V trimming: 4 bases; J trimming: 2 bases; junction bases outside the gene matches: 7. This rearrangement joins TRBV6-1 to TRBJ2-1, with 8 bases fitting TRBD1. The sequence was collected from a man between 18 and 29 years old in good health and CMV-seronegative. The sequenced sample consisted of PBMCs. The CDR3 protein is CASSVQGDLPYNEQFF. The CDR3 DNA follows: TGTGCCAGCAGTGTACAGGGGGACCTCCCCTACAATGAGCAGTTCTTC.